This entry lists 25 T cell receptor beta chains sequenced from one sample in a study of blood T cell repertoires in COVID-19 (dated by TCRdb to about 2020). Library preparation employed the immunoSEQ multiplex PCR assay. Entries here come from immuneACCESS through TCRdb and include only in-frame sequences with V and J called. Some clones fail to appear in such tables; in the studies checked, an unresolved V gene covers under half of the shortfall, and the cause of the remainder is unknown. Across this sample there are some 220,000 clones, with 80% to 90% seen only once. 4% of the sample goes to the ten largest clones. The specimen sequenced was peripheral blood. The receptors were sampled from a middle-aged man with acute or convalescent COVID-19.

The chain recombines TRBV7-9 with TRBJ1-5, with 8 bases that match TRBD1. The germline V gene has CDR1 SEHNR and CDR2 FQNEAQ (reference sequence). The trim removed 5 bases at V and 5 bases at J, leaving 5 bases unmatched. The CDR3 sequence is 14 residues long. The CDR3 region has the DNA TGTGCCAGCAGCGCCGACAGGGGAGATCAGCCCCAGCATTTT. Its translation is CASSADRGDQPQHF.

The chain uses TRBV11-1 and TRBJ2-5, with 9 bases lining up with TRBD2. V trimming: 0 bases; J trimming: 6 bases; junction bases outside the gene matches: 8. Per germline, CDR1 SGHAT and CDR2 FQDESV (reference sequence). The CDR3 totals 16 residues. The CDR3 DNA sequence: TGTGCCAGCAGCTTAGCTCCGGGACTAGCTAGGCAGACCCAGTACTTC. It codes for CASSLAPGLARQTQYF.

This chain joins TRBV10-2 and TRBJ2-7; 8 bases agree with TRBD1. J lost 1 base, V lost 5 bases, and 4 bases had no gene match. The CDR3 has 14 residues. Germline V CDR1 and CDR2: WSHSY, SAAADI. DNA of the CDR3: TGCGCCAGCAGTCACAGGACAGGGTCCTACGAGCAGTACTTC. It encodes CASSHRTGSYEQYF.

CDR3 region: CASSYGQGHNEQFF. The CDR3 DNA sequence: TGCGCCAGCAGCTACGGACAGGGCCACAATGAGCAGTTCTTC. V usage is TRBV5-1 and J usage is TRBJ2-1; 8 bases agree with TRBD1. This CDR3 has 14 amino acids. Unmatched junction bases numbered 4, after V lost 3 bases and J lost 5 bases. From germline, CDR1 is SGHRS and CDR2 YFSETQ.

The count of this clone is one. The chain links TRBV3-1 (or the pseudogene TRBV3-2) to TRBJ1-1, with D unclear. CDR3 length: 14 residues. The ends were cut back, 1 base at V and 1 base at J, with 7 bases in the middle. Germline lookup yields CDR1 LGHDT and CDR2 YNNKEL (reference sequence). For the CDR3, the DNA is TGTGCCAGCAGCCAAGTTTCAGGGAACACTGAAGCTTTCTTT. Translation: CASSQVSGNTEAFF.

The chain recombines TRBV7-6 with TRBJ1-4; 8 positions match TRBD1. This CDR3 comprises 16 residues. CDR1 SGHVS and CDR2 FNYEAQ come from the germline V gene. V lost 3 bases, J lost 0 bases, and 3 bases stayed unmatched. The CDR3 coding sequence is TGTGCCAGCAGCTTGACAGGGGCCTCAACTAATGAAAAACTGTTTTTT. It encodes CASSLTGASTNEKLFF.

This chain connects TRBV3-1 (or the pseudogene TRBV3-2) to TRBJ2-7; 9 bases are a match to TRBD2. J was trimmed by 6 bases and V by 1 base; bases with no gene match: 7. This CDR3 has 15 amino acids. Germline assignment: CDR1 LGHDT and CDR2 YNNKEL (reference sequence). The CDR3, as DNA: TGTGCCAGCAGCCAAGTTGCGGGAGGGTCGGGCGAGCAGTACTTC. Amino acid sequence: CASSQVAGGSGEQYF.

The chain carries TRBV5-4 and TRBJ2-3, with 8 bases lining up with TRBD1. V lost 4 bases to trimming and J lost 1 base; unmatched junction nucleotides: 2. The CDR3 spans 14 residues. Germline V CDR1 and CDR2: SGHNT, YYREEE (reference sequence). CDR3 coding DNA: TGTGCCAGCAGCCAACAGGGGGGCACAGATACGCAGTATTTT. Translation gives CASSQQGGTDTQYF.

The rearrangement joins TRBV6-5 to TRBJ1-2; 9 bases fit TRBD1. The CDR3 extends over 14 amino acids. V was pared by 2 bases and J by 4 bases, with 2 bases of the junction left unmatched. Germline V CDR1 and CDR2: MNHEY, SVGAGI. The CDR3: CASSYGQGIYGYTF. CDR3 nucleotides: TGTGCCAGCAGTTACGGACAGGGGATCTATGGCTACACCTTC.

The chain carries TRBV5-1 and TRBJ2-3; 7 bases map to TRBD2. CDR1 and CDR2 from the germline V gene are SGHRS and YFSETQ. The length of the CDR3 is 18 residues. With V trimmed by 1 base and J by 3 bases, 14 bases remained unmatched. The CDR3 DNA follows: TGCGCCAGCAGCTTGCCTAGCGGACTTACACGCGGGACAGATACGCAGTATTTT. This gives the protein CASSLPSGLTRGTDTQYF.

The chain carries TRBV24-1 and TRBJ2-7, with 10 bases identical to TRBD2. CDR1 KGHDR and CDR2 SFDVKD come from the germline V gene. V dropped 3 bases and J dropped 6; count of bases not matched to a gene: 7. The CDR3 is 15 residues long. The CDR3 nucleotides are TGTGCCACCAGTGATGCCAGCGGGAGGGCCGGCGAGCAGTACTTC. Its protein is CATSDASGRAGEQYF.

With regard to this clone: Different DNA sequences within this sample yield the same CDR3. The chain is built from TRBV7-3 and TRBJ1-1, with TRBD1 as a possible D gene (5 bases). The V end lost 5 bases, the J end lost 1 base, and 8 bases lay between the germline ends. This CDR3 region has 13 residues. Germline values: CDR1 SGHTA, CDR2 FQGTGA. CDR3 DNA sequence: TGTGCCAGCAGCAGAGACAGGAACACTGAAGCTTTCTTT. Amino acids: CASSRDRNTEAFF.

This clone is a singleton in its sample. CDR3 sequence reads: CASSMGQGAAKNIQYF. CDR3 sequence (DNA): TGTGCCAGCAGCATGGGACAGGGGGCAGCCAAAAACATTCAGTACTTC. This chain joins TRBV5-4 and TRBJ2-4, with TRBD1 matching 12 bases. CDR3 length: 16 residues. Germline V gives CDR1 SGHNT, CDR2 YYREEE (reference sequence). V was pared by 4 bases and J by 0 bases, with 2 bases of the junction left unmatched.

In its sample, this clone was seen once. The J gene is TRBJ1-1, the V gene TRBV6-5; 8 nucleotides line up with TRBD1. The germline gives CDR1 MNHEY, CDR2 SVGAGI. The CDR3 extends over 15 amino acids. With V trimmed by 6 bases and J by 4 bases, 10 bases remained unmatched. The CDR3 bases are TGTGCCAGCAGCCAGAGACAGGGGAGTGGCACTGAAGCTTTCTTT. Encoded protein: CASSQRQGSGTEAFF.

The gene calls are TRBV7-9 and TRBJ1-1; TRBD1 might be the D (5 bases). The CDR3 contains 15 residues. V lost 1 base and J 4 bases, leaving 13 bases between the germline ends. CDR1 and CDR2 (germline): SEHNR, FQNEAQ (reference sequence). The CDR3 coding sequence is TGTGCCAGCAGCTTAGATCCAGGGATAGGCACTGAAGCTTTCTTT. It codes for CASSLDPGIGTEAFF.

The V call is TRBV30, the J call TRBJ1-3; D remains ambiguous. V was shortened by 4 bases and J by 0 bases, with 4 bases between the two germline ends. The germline V gene has CDR1 GTSNPN and CDR2 SVGIG (reference sequence). This CDR3 has 12 residues. CDR3 in DNA: TGTGCCTGGACCTTCTCTGGAAACACCATATATTTT. Protein sequence: CAWTFSGNTIYF.

The V gene is TRBV12-5, the J gene TRBJ2-5; TRBD2 matches 9 bases. Germline V gives CDR1 LGHNT, CDR2 FRNRAP. CDR3 length: 16 amino acids. After removal of 0 bases from V and 5 bases from J, the junction contained 7 bases not matched to a gene. The CDR3 bases are TGTGCTAGTGGTTTGGTAATCGCTAGCGGGGTCGAGACCCAGTACTTC. Protein sequence: CASGLVIASGVETQYF.

The chain is built from TRBV28 and TRBJ1-1; D not resolved. The V gene's germline CDR1 is MDHEN and CDR2 SYDVKM. The CDR3 has 14 amino acids. V lost 1 base and J lost 3, with 9 bases in between. For the CDR3, the DNA is TGTGCCAGCAGTTTATTGGGCAGAGACACTGAAGCTTTCTTT. Its translation is CASSLLGRDTEAFF.

The chain uses TRBV5-1 and TRBJ1-3; 11 bases match TRBD1. CDR1 SGHRS and CDR2 YFSETQ come from the germline V gene. The CDR3 sequence is 16 residues long. The junction had 7 bases not matched to a gene; V was cut back by 4 bases and J by 4 bases. The CDR3 DNA reads TGCGCCAGCAGCGCCGGACAGGGGGCTGGAGGAAACACCATATATTTT. Its translation is CASSAGQGAGGNTIYF.

This chain links TRBV2 with TRBJ2-1; 7 bases match TRBD2. The CDR3 loop spans 15 amino acids. Losses at the gene ends were 0 bases for V and 1 base for J; bases not matched to a gene: 0. Germline CDR1 reads SNHLY; CDR2 reads FYNNEI. In DNA form, the CDR3 reads TGTGCCAGCAGTGAAGCGGGAGGGTCCTACAATGAGCAGTTCTTC. Its translation is CASSEAGGSYNEQFF.

The rearrangement uses TRBV10-1 and TRBJ2-5, with TRBD1 identical over 8 bases. Germline lookup yields CDR1 WNHNN and CDR2 SYGVQD (reference sequence). The CDR3 runs 15 residues. The J segment lost 5 bases and the V segment lost 4 bases, leaving 9 bases of the junction unmatched. This CDR3 reads CASSGGPGGLETQYF. The DNA for the CDR3 is TGCGCCAGCAGTGGGGGGCCAGGGGGCTTGGAGACCCAGTACTTC.

The chain joins TRBV2 to TRBJ2-5; TRBD2 aligns across 12 bases. The CDR3 totals 15 residues. Unmatched junction bases numbered 10, after V lost 9 bases and J lost 5 bases. Germline loops: CDR1 SNHLY, CDR2 FYNNEI. Here the CDR3 DNA reads TGTGCCAGAACAAGGACTAGCGGGATGGGCGAGACCCAGTACTTC. This translates into CARTRTSGMGETQYF.

The CDR3 DNA is TGTGCCAGCACCCGGGCAGGGGGTCCTGAAGCTTTCTTT. As protein: CASTRAGGPEAFF. This chain links TRBV6-5 with TRBJ1-1, with 7 bases identical to TRBD1. Germline V lookup: CDR1 MNHEY, CDR2 SVGAGI. There are 13 residues in the CDR3. V lost 7 bases, J lost 6 bases, and 8 bases stayed unmatched.

This clone was recorded only once. The V and J genes are TRBV5-1 and TRBJ1-1, with TRBD1 matching over 9 bases. Germline V gene lookup returns CDR1 SGHRS and CDR2 YFSETQ. CDR3 length equals 15 residues. J was trimmed by 0 bases and V by 4 bases; bases with no gene match: 4. The CDR3 is CASSITGGMNTEAFF. The DNA of the CDR3 is TGCGCCAGCAGCATCACAGGGGGCATGAACACTGAAGCTTTCTTT. Looking up the rest from reference TRBV5-1 and TRBJ1-1 gives the full variable domain: KAGVTQTPRYLIKTRGQQVTLSCSPISGHRSVSWYQQTPGQGLQFLFEYFSETQRNKGNFPGRFSGRQFSNSRSEMNVSTLELGDSALYLCASSITGGMNTEAFFGQGTRLTVV.

This clone has only one observation. The chain carries TRBV28 and TRBJ2-7; D uncertain. CDR3 size: 12 residues. Trimming took off 6 bases at V and 3 bases at J, with 9 bases between the two ends. Germline V lookup: CDR1 MDHEN, CDR2 SYDVKM. CDR3 nucleotide sequence: TGTGCCAGCAGCCAACAAATCTACGAGCAGTACTTC. Translation: CASSQQIYEQYF.